This record looks at one T cell receptor (beta chain) sequence and its context. The antigen is unknown. This entry belongs to a study of radiotherapy plus CTLA-4 blockade in lung cancer. Study as a whole: There were objective responses in roughly 17% of patients, and around 32% had disease control. Study results and limitations: Blood-borne expansion of tumor-derived TCR clones followed radiotherapy plus ipilimumab. How blood T cell clones changed early, along with interferon-beta, reportedly forecast response best.

The method was immunoSEQ multiplex PCR; TCRdb's version includes in-frame clones alone and lacks a portion of them. Altogether roughly 66,000 clones are present, approximately 82% being singletons, with the ten largest covering less than 5%. Focal radiation was given together with CTLA-4 blockade (ipilimumab) to patients with chemo-refractory metastatic non-small-cell lung cancer. The CDR3 extends over 16 amino acids. Trimming removed 0 bases at V and 6 bases at J, with 15 bases between. Germline loops: CDR1 SGHRS, CDR2 YFSETQ. The sequence came from a human donor with non-small cell lung cancer who had a partial response to radiotherapy plus ipilimumab. This chain joins TRBV5-1 and TRBJ1-4; D is unresolved. Here the sequenced sample was peripheral blood, taken from a patient treated with radiotherapy plus ipilimumab. Here the CDR3 reads CASSLAGGLADEKLFF. In DNA form, the CDR3 reads TGCGCCAGCAGCTTGGCCGGTGGGTTGGCGGATGAAAAACTGTTTTTT. The entire variable domain, with the rest obtained from reference TRBV5-1 and TRBJ1-4, is as follows: KAGVTQTPRYLIKTRGQQVTLSCSPISGHRSVSWYQQTPGQGLQFLFEYFSETQRNKGNFPGRFSGRQFSNSRSEMNVSTLELGDSALYLCASSLAGGLADEKLFFGSGTQLSVL.